This T cell receptor beta chain was recorded in a study of T cells after yellow fever vaccination. As for the study in general: Fractions low in cell number were prepared with SMART-Seq v4 Ultra Low Input. Study-level points and caveats: After the booster, approximately 96% of CD4 and approximately 87% of CD8 primary-response clones were re-detected. The secondary response was weaker but peaked faster, day 5 versus 15.

With respect to this clonotype: What it binds is not known.

In germline, CDR1 is SEHNR, CDR2 FQNEAQ (reference sequence). The germline V and J ends were trimmed by 1 base and 8 bases, with 14 bases remaining between them. The CDR3 spans 15 residues. Generation of TCR cDNA used 5'RACE template switching (which added a universal primer site and UMIs). In TCRdb, the 5' RACE reads were re-called with MiXCR into one record per CDR3 protein. The sample has some 300,000 distinct CDR3 sequences, 3% to 4.5% seen once. Sequences were derived from PBMCs, sampled on the day of the yellow fever booster vaccination. The rearrangement links TRBV7-9 to TRBJ1-4, with D perhaps matching TRBD1 (6 bases). The receptor's source is a young man who received the YFV17D yellow fever vaccine. Written as DNA, the CDR3 is TGTGCCAGCAGCTTAGGGGGGGCAGGAGGAGAAAAACTGTTTTTT. Protein: CASSLGGAGGEKLFF. Supplemented by reference TRBV7-9 and TRBJ1-4, the full variable domain reads DTGVSQNPRHKITKRGQNVTFRCDPISEHNRLYWYRQTLGQGPEFLTYFQNEAQLEKSRLLSDRFSAERPKGSFSTLEIQRTEQGDSAMYLCASSLGGAGGEKLFFGSGTQLSVL.